This T cell receptor beta chain is from a study of blood T cell repertoires in COVID-19. For the study at large: From the United States, Italy and Spain came samples of acute and convalescent COVID-19. Sources were T cells, B-cell-depleted T cells, or PBMCs; the material itself was cDNA or gDNA.

CDR1 and CDR2 from the germline V gene are SGDLS and YYNGEE. V gave up 2 bases and J gave up 7 bases; unmatched junction bases: 8. The length of the CDR3 is 15 residues. Original processing methods: Estimated nucleated cell counts came from reference gene primer amplification. Here immunoSEQ multiplex PCR was the method, and the copy in TCRdb shows in-frame clones only, minus some. The DNA gave D and trimming, while V, J and clone size come from that table. The data hold about 60,000 clones, with 85% to 90% observed a single time. This TCR was sampled from a man aged 55-75 years with acute or convalescent COVID-19. Sequencing was performed on peripheral blood. The genes are TRBV9 and TRBJ2-1; 8 positions agree with TRBD2. The CDR3 sequence: CASSVSGDARNEQFF. The CDR3 bases are TGTGCCAGCAGCGTTAGCGGGGACGCGCGGAATGAGCAGTTCTTC.